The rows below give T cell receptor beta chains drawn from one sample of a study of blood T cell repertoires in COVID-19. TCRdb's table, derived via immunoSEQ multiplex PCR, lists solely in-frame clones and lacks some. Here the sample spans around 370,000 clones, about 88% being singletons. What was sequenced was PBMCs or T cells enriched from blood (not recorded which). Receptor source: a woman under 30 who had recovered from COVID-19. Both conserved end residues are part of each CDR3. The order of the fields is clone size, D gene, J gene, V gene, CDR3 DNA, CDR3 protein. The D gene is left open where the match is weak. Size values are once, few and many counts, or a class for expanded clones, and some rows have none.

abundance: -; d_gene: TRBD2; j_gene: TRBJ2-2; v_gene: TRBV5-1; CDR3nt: TGCGCCAGCAGCCGGACTAGCGGGGGGGCGGAGCTGTTTTTT; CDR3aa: CASSRTSGGAELFF
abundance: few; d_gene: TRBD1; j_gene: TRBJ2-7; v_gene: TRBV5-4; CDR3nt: TGTGCCAGCAGCTTGGACAGGGGGCGCACCGAGCAGTACTTC; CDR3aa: CASSLDRGRTEQYF
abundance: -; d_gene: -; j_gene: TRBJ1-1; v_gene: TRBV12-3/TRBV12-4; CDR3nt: TGTGCCAGCAGTTTTAGGCAGGGGACGGTGGCTTTCTTT; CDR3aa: CASSFRQGTVAFF
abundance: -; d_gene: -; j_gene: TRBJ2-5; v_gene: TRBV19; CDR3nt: TGTGCCAGTAGTATAGGAGAGATGTTCCAAGAGACCCAGTACTTC; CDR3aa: CASSIGEMFQETQYF
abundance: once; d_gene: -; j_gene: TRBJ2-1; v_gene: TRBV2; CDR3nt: TGTGCCAGCAGTATTGAACTACGGGGACAAAATGAGCAGTTCTTC; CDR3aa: CASSIELRGQNEQFF
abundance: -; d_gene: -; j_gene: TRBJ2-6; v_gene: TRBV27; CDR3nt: TGTGCCAGCAGTTACAGGAGCTCTGGGGCCAACGTCCTGACTTTC; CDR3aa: CASSYRSSGANVLTF
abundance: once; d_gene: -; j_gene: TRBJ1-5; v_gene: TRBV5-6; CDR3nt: TGTGCCAGCAGCTCAGGGTTCGGGAATCAGCCCCAGCATTTT; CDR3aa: CASSSGFGNQPQHF
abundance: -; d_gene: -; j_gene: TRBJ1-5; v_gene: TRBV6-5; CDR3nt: TGTGCCAGCAGTTATCAGGGGACAAATCAGCCCCAGCATTTT; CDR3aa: CASSYQGTNQPQHF
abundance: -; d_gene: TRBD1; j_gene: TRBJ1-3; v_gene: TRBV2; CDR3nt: TGTGCCAGCACCTCCGGGACAGGCAATTACTACATATATTTT; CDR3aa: CASTSGTGNYYIYF
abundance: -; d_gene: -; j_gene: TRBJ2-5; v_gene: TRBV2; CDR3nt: TGTGCCAGCAGGTACAGGGAGTTAGAGACCCAGTACTTC; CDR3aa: CASRYRELETQYF
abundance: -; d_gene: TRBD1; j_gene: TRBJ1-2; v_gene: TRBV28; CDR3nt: TGTGCCAGCAGTCCTCCGACAGGGGGCATGTATGGCTACACCTTC; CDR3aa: CASSPPTGGMYGYTF
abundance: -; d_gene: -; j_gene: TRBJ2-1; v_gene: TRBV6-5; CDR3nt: TGTGCCAGCAGGGCCGGCACAGGGCACGAGCAGTTCTTC; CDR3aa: CASRAGTGHEQFF